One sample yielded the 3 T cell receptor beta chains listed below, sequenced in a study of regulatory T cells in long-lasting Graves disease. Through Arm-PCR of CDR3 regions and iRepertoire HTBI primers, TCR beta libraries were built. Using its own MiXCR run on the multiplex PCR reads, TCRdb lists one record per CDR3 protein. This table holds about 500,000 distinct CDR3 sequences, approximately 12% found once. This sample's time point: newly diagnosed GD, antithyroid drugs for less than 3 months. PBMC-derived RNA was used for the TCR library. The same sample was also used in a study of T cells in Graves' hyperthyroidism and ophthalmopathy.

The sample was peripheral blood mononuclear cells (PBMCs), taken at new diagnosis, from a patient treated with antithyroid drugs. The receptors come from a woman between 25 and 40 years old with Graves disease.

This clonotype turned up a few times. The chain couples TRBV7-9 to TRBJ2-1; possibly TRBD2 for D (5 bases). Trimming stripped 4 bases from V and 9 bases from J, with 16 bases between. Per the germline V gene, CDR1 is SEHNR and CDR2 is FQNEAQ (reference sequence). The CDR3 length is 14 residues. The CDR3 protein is CASSSRTPLPEQFF. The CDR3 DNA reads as TGTGCCAGCAGCTCTCGGACTCCCCTTCCTGAGCAGTTCTTC.

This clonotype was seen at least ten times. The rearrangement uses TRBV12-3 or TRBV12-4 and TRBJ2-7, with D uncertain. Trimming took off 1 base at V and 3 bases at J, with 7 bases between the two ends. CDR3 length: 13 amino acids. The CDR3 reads CASSLEGYYEQYF. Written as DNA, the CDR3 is TGTGCCAGCAGTTTAGAGGGATACTACGAGCAGTACTTC.

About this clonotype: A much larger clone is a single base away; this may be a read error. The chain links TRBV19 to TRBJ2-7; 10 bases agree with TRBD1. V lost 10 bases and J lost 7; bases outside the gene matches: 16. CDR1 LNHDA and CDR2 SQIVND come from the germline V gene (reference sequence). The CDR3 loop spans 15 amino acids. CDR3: CATNPGTGAYNEQYF. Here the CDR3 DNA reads TGTGCCACCAATCCAGGGACAGGGGCCTACAATGAGCAGTACTTC.